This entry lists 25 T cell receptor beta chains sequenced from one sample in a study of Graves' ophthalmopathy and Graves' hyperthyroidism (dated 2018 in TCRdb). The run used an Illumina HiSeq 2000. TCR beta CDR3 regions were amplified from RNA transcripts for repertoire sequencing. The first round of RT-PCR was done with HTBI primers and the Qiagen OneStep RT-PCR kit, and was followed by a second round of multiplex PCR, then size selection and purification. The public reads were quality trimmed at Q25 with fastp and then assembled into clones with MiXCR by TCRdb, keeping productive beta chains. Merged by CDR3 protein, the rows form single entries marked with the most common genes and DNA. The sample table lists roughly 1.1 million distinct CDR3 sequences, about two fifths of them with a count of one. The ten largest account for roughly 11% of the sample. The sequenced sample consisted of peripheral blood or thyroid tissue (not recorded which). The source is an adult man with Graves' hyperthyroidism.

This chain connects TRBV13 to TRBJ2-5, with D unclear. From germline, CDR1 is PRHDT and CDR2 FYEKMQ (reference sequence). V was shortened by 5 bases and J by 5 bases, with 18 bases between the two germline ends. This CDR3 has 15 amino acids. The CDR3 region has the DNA TGTGCCAGCAGCCGTCTTTTCGGTTTCTGGGAGACCCAGTACTTC. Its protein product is CASSRLFGFWETQYF.

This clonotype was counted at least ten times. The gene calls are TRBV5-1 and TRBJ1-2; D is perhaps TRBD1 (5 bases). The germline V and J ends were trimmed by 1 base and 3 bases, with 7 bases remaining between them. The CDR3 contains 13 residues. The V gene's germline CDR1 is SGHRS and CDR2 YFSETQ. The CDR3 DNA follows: TGCGCCAGCAGCTTGCTCAGGGACTATGGCTACACCTTC. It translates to CASSLLRDYGYTF.

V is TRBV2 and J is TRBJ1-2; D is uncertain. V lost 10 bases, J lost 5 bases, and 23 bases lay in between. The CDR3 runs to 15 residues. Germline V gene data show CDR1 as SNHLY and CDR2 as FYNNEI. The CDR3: CATSTPGSVGYGYTF. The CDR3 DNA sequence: TGTGCCACGTCTACGCCGGGGAGTGTTGGTTATGGCTACACCTTC.

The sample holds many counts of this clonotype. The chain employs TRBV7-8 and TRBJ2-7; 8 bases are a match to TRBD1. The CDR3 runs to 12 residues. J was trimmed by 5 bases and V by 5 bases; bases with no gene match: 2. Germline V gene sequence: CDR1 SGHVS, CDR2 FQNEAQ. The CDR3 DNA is TGTGCCAGCAGCAGACAGGGGAACGAGCAGTACTTC. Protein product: CASSRQGNEQYF.

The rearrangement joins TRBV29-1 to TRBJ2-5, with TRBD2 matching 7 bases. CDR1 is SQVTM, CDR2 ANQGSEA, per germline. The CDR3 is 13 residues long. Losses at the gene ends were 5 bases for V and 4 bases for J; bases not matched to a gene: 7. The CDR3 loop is CSVRRGEGETQYF. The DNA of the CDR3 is TGCAGCGTTCGACGGGGGGAGGGAGAGACCCAGTACTTC.

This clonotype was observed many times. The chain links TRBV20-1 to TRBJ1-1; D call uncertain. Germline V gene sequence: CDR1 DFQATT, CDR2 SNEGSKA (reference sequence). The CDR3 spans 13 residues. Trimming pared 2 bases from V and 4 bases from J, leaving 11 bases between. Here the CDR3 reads CSARRNLGTEAFF. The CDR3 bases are TGCAGTGCTAGACGTAACCTGGGCACTGAAGCTTTCTTT.

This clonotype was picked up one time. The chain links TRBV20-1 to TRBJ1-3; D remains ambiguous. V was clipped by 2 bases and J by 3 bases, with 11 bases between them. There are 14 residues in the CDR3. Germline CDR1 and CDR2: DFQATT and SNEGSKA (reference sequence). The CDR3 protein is CSARFTNSGNTIYF. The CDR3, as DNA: TGCAGTGCTAGATTCACTAACAGTGGAAACACCATATATTTT.

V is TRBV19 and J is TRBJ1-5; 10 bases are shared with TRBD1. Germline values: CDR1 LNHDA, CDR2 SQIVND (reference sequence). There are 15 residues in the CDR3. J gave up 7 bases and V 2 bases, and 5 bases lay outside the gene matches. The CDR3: CASSITGTGEQPQHF. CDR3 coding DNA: TGTGCCAGTAGTATAACCGGGACAGGGGAACAGCCCCAGCATTTT.

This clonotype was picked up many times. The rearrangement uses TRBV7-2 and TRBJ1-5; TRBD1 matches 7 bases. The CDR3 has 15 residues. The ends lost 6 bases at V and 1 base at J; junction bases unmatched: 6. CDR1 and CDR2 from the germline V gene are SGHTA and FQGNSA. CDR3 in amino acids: CASSVGTASNQPQHF. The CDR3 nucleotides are TGTGCCAGCAGTGTGGGGACAGCGAGCAATCAGCCCCAGCATTTT.

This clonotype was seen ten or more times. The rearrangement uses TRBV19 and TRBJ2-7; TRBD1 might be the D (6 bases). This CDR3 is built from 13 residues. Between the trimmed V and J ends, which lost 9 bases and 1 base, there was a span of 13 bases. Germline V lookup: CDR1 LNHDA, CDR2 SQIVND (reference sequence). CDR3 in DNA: TGTGCCAGCCAGGACAGCCGATCCTACGAGCAGTACTTC. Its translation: CASQDSRSYEQYF.

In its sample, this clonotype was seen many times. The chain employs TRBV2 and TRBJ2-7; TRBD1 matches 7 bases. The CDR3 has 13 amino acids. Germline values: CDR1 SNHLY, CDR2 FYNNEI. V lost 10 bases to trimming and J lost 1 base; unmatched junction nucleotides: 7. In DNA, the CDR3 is TGTGCCACCGCCGGGACAGATTCCTACGAGCAGTACTTC. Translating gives CATAGTDSYEQYF.

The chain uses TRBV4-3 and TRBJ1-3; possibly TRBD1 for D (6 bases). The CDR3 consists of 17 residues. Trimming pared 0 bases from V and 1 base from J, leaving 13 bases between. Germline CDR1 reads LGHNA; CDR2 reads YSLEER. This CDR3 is CASSQEGADTSGNTIYF. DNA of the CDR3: TGCGCCAGCAGCCAAGAGGGGGCGGACACTTCTGGAAACACCATATATTTT.

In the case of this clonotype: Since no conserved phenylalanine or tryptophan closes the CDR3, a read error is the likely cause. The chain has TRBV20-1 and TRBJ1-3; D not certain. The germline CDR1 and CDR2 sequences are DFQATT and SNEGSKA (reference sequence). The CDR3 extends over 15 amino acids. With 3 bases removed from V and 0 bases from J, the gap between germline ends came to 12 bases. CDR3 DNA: TGCAGTGCTAGCCCGCCCGCCCGCTCTGGAAACACCATATATCTT. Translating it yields CSASPPARSGNTIYL.

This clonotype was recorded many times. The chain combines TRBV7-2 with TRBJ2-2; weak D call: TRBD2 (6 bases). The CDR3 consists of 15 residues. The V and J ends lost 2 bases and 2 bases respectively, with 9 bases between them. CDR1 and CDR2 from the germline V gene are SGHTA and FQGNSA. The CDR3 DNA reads TGTGCCAGCAGCTTACGGCGGGACAACACCGGGGAGCTGTTTTTT. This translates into CASSLRRDNTGELFF.

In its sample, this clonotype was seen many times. The DNA for the CDR3 is TGTGCCAGCAGTAACAGGAGACAAGAGACCCAGTACTTC. Translated: CASSNRRQETQYF. The chain recombines TRBV7-9 with TRBJ2-5; TRBD1 is a possible D gene (5 bases). Germline lookup yields CDR1 SEHNR and CDR2 FQNEAQ (reference sequence). The V gene lost 6 bases and the J gene lost 2 bases, with 10 bases spanning the gap. The CDR3 is 13 residues long.

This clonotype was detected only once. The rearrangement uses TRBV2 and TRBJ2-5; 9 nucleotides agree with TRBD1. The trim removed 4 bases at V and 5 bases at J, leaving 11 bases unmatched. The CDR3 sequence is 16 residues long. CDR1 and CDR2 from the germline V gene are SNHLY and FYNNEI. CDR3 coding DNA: TGTGCCAGCAGTGCTAGTCGGGACAGGGAGCGCGAGACCCAGTACTTC. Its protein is CASSASRDRERETQYF. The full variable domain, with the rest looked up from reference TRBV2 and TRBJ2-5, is EPEVTQTPSHQVTQMGQEVILRCVPISNHLYFYWYRQILGQKVEFLVSFYNNEISEKSEIFDDQFSVERPDGSNFTLKIRSTKLEDSAMYFCASSASRDRERETQYFGPGTRLLVL.

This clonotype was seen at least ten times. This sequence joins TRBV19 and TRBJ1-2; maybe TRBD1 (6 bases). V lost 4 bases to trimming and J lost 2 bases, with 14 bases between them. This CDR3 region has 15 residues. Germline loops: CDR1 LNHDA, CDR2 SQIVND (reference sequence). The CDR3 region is CASSKAGTYNYGYTF. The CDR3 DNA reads TGTGCCAGTAGTAAAGCCGGGACATACAACTATGGCTACACCTTC.

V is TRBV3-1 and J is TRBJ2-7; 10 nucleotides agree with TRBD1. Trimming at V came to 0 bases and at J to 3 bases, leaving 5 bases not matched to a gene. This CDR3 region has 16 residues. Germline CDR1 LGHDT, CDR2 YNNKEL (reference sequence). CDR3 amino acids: CASSQEGWTGGYEQYF. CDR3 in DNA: TGTGCCAGCAGCCAAGAAGGCTGGACAGGGGGCTACGAGCAGTACTTC.

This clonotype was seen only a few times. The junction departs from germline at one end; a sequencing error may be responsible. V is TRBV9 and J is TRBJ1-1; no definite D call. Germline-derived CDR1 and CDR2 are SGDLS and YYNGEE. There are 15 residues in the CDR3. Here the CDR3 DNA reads TGTGCCGGCAGCGCTATGATAGCAGTGAACACTGAAGCTTTCTTT. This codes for CAGSAMIAVNTEAFF.

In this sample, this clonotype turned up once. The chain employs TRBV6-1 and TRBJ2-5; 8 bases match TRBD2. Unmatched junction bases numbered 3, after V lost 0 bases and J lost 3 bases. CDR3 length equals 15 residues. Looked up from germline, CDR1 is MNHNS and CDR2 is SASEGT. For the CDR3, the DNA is TGTGCCAGCAGTGAAGCGATGCGGGGGGAAGAGACCCAGTACTTC. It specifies CASSEAMRGEETQYF.

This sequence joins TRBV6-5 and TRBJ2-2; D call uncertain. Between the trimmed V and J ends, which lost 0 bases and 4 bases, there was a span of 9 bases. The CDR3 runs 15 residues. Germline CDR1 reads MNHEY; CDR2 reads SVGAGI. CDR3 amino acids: CASSYSTRSTGELFF. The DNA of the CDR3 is TGTGCCAGCAGTTACTCAACCAGGAGCACCGGGGAGCTGTTTTTT.

CDR3 DNA: TGTGCCACCAGCAGAGGAACCTCAGGAGGGGAGGTCCCCTACGAGCAGTACTTC. Translating gives CATSRGTSGGEVPYEQYF. The gene calls are TRBV15 and TRBJ2-7; a weak D match, TRBD2 (6 bases). Looked up from germline, CDR1 is LNHNV and CDR2 is YYDKDF (reference sequence). With 1 base removed from V and 2 bases from J, the gap between germline ends came to 21 bases. The CDR3 is 18 amino acids.

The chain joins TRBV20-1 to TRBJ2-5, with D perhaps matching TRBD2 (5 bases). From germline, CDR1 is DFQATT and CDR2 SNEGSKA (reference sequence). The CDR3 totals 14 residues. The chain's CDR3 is CISSLATKKETQYF. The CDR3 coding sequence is TGCATTTCTAGTTTAGCGACGAAAAAAGAGACCCAGTACTTC.

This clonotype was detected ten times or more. The CDR3 is CASSQEGQTAQPQHF. In DNA form, the CDR3 reads TGCGCCAGCAGCCAAGAGGGCCAGACCGCTCAGCCCCAGCATTTT. The chain is built from TRBV4-1 and TRBJ1-5, with D unresolved. Trimming took off 0 bases at V and 6 bases at J, with 12 bases between the two ends. There are 15 residues in the CDR3. Germline CDR1 MGHRA, CDR2 YSYEKL.

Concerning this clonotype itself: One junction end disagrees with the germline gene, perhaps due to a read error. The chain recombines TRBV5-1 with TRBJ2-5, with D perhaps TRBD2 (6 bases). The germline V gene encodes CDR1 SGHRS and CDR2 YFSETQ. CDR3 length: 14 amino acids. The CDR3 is CATKPGSTVETQCF. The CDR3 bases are TGCGCCACCAAACCCGGGAGCACCGTCGAGACCCAGTGCTTC.